What follows are 32 T cell receptor beta chains derived from one specimen sequenced in a study of blood T cells in healthy people across ages. For the second PCR, which ran for 7 to 11 cycles, a sample-barcoded 5' primer and a J-beta primer mix were used. A single record per CDR3 protein comes from TCRdb applying MiXCR to the 5' RACE reads. Of roughly 1.6 million distinct CDR3 sequences in the sample, 34% were seen once. The specimen sequenced was blood. All receptors derive from a woman aged 25 to 45 in good health.

The V gene is TRBV4-1, the J gene TRBJ2-2, with D maybe TRBD2 (5 bases). The germline V gene has CDR1 MGHRA and CDR2 YSYEKL. V was trimmed by 0 bases and J by 3 bases, leaving 8 bases between them. The CDR3 contains 15 residues. This CDR3 reads CASSQDPGYTGELFF. CDR3 DNA: TGCGCCAGCAGCCAAGATCCGGGGTACACCGGGGAGCTGTTTTTT.

This clonotype was picked up a small number of times. This CDR3 is CSARKGLAETQYF. The DNA for the CDR3 is TGCAGTGCTAGAAAGGGACTAGCCGAGACCCAGTACTTC. V is TRBV20-1 and J is TRBJ2-7, with 9 bases lining up with TRBD2. The J call is uncertain, as TRBJ2-5 better fits the DNA end. CDR1 is DFQATT, CDR2 SNEGSKA, per germline (reference sequence). There are 13 residues in the CDR3.

The chain uses TRBV20-1 and TRBJ1-4; 7 bases map to TRBD1. Germline V gene lookup returns CDR1 DFQATT and CDR2 SNEGSKA (reference sequence). The trim removed 3 bases at V and 5 bases at J, leaving 6 bases unmatched. The CDR3 has 14 residues. The CDR3 sequence is CSARSGTENEKLFF. DNA of the CDR3: TGCAGTGCTAGGTCCGGGACAGAAAATGAAAAACTGTTTTTT.

This clonotype was seen only a few times. This chain links TRBV7-2 with TRBJ2-3; D unresolved. Germline V gives CDR1 SGHTA, CDR2 FQGNSA. Trimming stripped 0 bases from V and 0 bases from J, with 10 bases between. The CDR3 loop spans 16 amino acids. CDR3 DNA sequence: TGTGCCAGCAGCTTAGCCATCAGTTCTAGCACAGATACGCAGTATTTT. It translates to CASSLAISSSTDTQYF.

Only a few counts were recorded for this clonotype. The rearrangement uses TRBV5-1 and TRBJ2-3, with 7 bases aligning to TRBD1. Germline V gene sequence: CDR1 SGHRS, CDR2 YFSETQ. Germline trimming cut 2 bases from V and 6 bases from J; bases unmatched to any gene: 12. The CDR3 is 16 residues long. CDR3 DNA: TGCGCCAGCAGCTTCAATTTACTCGGGACAGCCGATACGCAGTATTTT. Protein: CASSFNLLGTADTQYF.

This clonotype was counted between two and nine times. V is TRBV7-9 and J is TRBJ1-1; D remains unclear. Germline lookup yields CDR1 SEHNR and CDR2 FQNEAQ (reference sequence). This CDR3 is 12 amino acids long. The V gene lost 7 bases and the J gene lost 8 bases, with 14 bases spanning the gap. In nucleotides, the CDR3 is TGTGCCAGCAACCTAGGAGGATCGGAAGCTTTCTTT. Amino acids: CASNLGGSEAFF. Using reference TRBV7-9 and TRBJ1-1 for the parts outside the CDR3, the full variable domain is DTGVSQNPRHKITKRGQNVTFRCDPISEHNRLYWYRQTLGQGPEFLTYFQNEAQLEKSRLLSDRFSAERPKGSFSTLEIQRTEQGDSAMYLCASNLGGSEAFFGQGTRLTVV.

The sample holds many counts of this clonotype. CDR3: CAIRGGQETQYF. Here the CDR3 DNA reads TGTGCCATCAGGGGAGGGCAAGAGACCCAGTACTTC. This chain connects TRBV10-3 to TRBJ2-5; 7 bases agree with TRBD2. V lost 6 bases and J lost 2; bases outside the gene matches: 0. Germline lookup yields CDR1 ENHRY and CDR2 SYGVKD. The CDR3 spans 12 residues.

J is TRBJ1-2 and V is TRBV7-2; no clear D. Per germline, CDR1 SGHTA and CDR2 FQGNSA. Trimming left V 8 bases short and J 5 bases short, with 12 bases between. This CDR3 is 12 amino acids long. The CDR3 reads CASSSWGYGYTF. The CDR3 DNA follows: TGTGCCAGCTCTAGCTGGGGTTATGGCTACACCTTC.

This clonotype turned up a few times. The J gene is TRBJ2-1, the V gene TRBV27; 8 bases are a match to TRBD2. This CDR3 has 16 amino acids. In germline, CDR1 is MNHEY, CDR2 SMNVEV (reference sequence). V trimming: 5 bases; J trimming: 0 bases; junction bases outside the gene matches: 6. CDR3 nucleotide sequence: TGTGCCAGCAGTCGGGGTAGCGGGACCTCCTACAATGAGCAGTTCTTC. Protein product: CASSRGSGTSYNEQFF.

The chain employs TRBV2 and TRBJ2-6, with D perhaps TRBD1 or TRBD2 (5 bases each). Germline V lookup: CDR1 SNHLY, CDR2 FYNNEI. The CDR3 contains 15 residues. Trimming took off 3 bases at V and 4 bases at J, with 10 bases between the two ends. CDR3 residues: CASSEDGAGANVLTF. CDR3 bases: TGTGCCAGCAGTGAGGACGGGGCAGGGGCCAACGTCCTGACTTTC.

Many counts were recorded for this clonotype. The rearrangement links TRBV29-1 to TRBJ1-1; possible D gene TRBD1, 6 bases. Between the trimmed V and J ends, which lost 4 bases and 1 base, there was a span of 10 bases. The CDR3 has 13 amino acids. CDR1 SQVTM and CDR2 ANQGSEA come from the germline V gene. The CDR3, as DNA: TGCAGCGTTGGCCCACAGGGGAACACTGAAGCTTTCTTT. Residues: CSVGPQGNTEAFF.

The sample holds many counts of this clonotype. The gene calls are TRBV29-1 and TRBJ2-5; possible D gene TRBD1, 5 bases. CDR3 size: 11 residues. The V end lost 7 bases, the J end lost 4 bases, and 10 bases lay between the germline ends. Germline V gene sequence: CDR1 SQVTM, CDR2 ANQGSEA. CDR3 amino acids: CSAGRVETQYF. DNA for the CDR3: TGCAGCGCCGGCAGGGTAGAGACCCAGTACTTC.

Regarding this clonotype: Since a much larger clone is just one base distant, this may be a read error. The gene calls are TRBV12-3 or TRBV12-4 and TRBJ2-3, with 10 nucleotides matching TRBD2. V lost 5 bases, J lost 4 bases, and 9 bases stayed unmatched. This CDR3 contains 16 residues. CDR3 region: CASSAPGAGGADTQYF. DNA of the CDR3: TGTGCCAGCAGTGCCCCTGGAGCGGGGGGGGCAGATACGCAGTATTTT.

Only a few counts were recorded for this clonotype. This chain connects TRBV12-5 to TRBJ2-1, with D hard to call. The CDR3 spans 15 residues. Per germline, CDR1 LGHNT and CDR2 FRNRAP. The ends were cut back, 3 bases at V and 0 bases at J, with 9 bases in the middle. The CDR3: CASGLGSTSYNEQFF. In nucleotides, the CDR3 is TGTGCTAGTGGTTTAGGGTCTACCTCCTACAATGAGCAGTTCTTC.

This chain uses TRBV6-1 with TRBJ2-6; the D gene could be TRBD1 or TRBD2 (5 bases each). The germline V gene encodes CDR1 MNHNS and CDR2 SASEGT. This CDR3 region has 17 residues. V was trimmed by 6 bases and J by 0 bases, leaving 15 bases between them. The CDR3 sequence: CASRVRDADSGANVLTF. The CDR3 DNA is TGTGCCAGCAGAGTACGGGACGCAGACTCTGGGGCCAACGTCCTGACTTTC.

This clonotype was seen only a few times. This chain uses TRBV2 with TRBJ2-3; D not resolved. The germline V gene has CDR1 SNHLY and CDR2 FYNNEI. The germline V and J ends were trimmed by 6 bases and 4 bases, with 11 bases remaining between them. The length of the CDR3 is 13 residues. Written as DNA, the CDR3 is TGTGCCAGCAGCGCCCTAGAAGCAGATACGCAGTATTTT. It is translated as CASSALEADTQYF.

The CDR3 is CASSNGREQFF. The CDR3 DNA sequence: TGTGCCAGCAGCAACGGGAGGGAGCAGTTCTTC. This rearrangement joins TRBV6-2 or TRBV6-3 to TRBJ2-1, with 7 bases aligning to TRBD2. Germline CDR1 is MNHEY and CDR2 is SVGEGT. V lost 6 bases and J lost 10; bases outside the gene matches: 3. The CDR3 totals 11 residues.

V and J are TRBV20-1 and TRBJ2-5; TRBD2 aligns across 13 bases. The junction had 6 bases not matched to a gene; V was cut back by 6 bases and J by 11 bases. Germline CDR1 DFQATT, CDR2 SNEGSKA (reference sequence). This CDR3 comprises 12 residues. The CDR3 nucleotides read TGCAGTGCGGATTCGACTAGCGGGGGGCAGTACTTC. Its translation is CSADSTSGGQYF.

The chain carries TRBV6-6 and TRBJ1-1; D gene ambiguous. V was pared by 3 bases and J by 3 bases, with 8 bases between. CDR1 and CDR2 from the germline V gene are MNHNY and SVGAGI (reference sequence). This CDR3 is built from 13 residues. The CDR3, as DNA: TGTGCCAGCAGTTATTCCCAGCACACTGAAGCTTTCTTT. Its translation is CASSYSQHTEAFF.

V and J are TRBV10-2 and TRBJ2-2; D uncertain. The CDR3 is 13 amino acids. Deletions cut 6 bases from V and 4 bases from J, with 9 bases between. Germline V gives CDR1 WSHSY, CDR2 SAAADI. The DNA of the CDR3 is TGCGCCAGCAGCCACGGTCCCACCGGGGAGCTGTTTTTT. Translating it yields CASSHGPTGELFF.

Note on this clonotype: One junction end disagrees with the germline gene, perhaps due to a read error. The CDR3 DNA sequence: TGTACCAGCAGTAGGGAACAGGGCAATGAGCAGTTCTTC. Translated: CTSSREQGNEQFF. The V and J genes are TRBV27 and TRBJ2-1; tentative D call: TRBD1 (6 bases). Looked up from germline, CDR1 is MNHEY and CDR2 is SMNVEV (reference sequence). CDR3 length equals 13 residues.

The table lists this clonotype with a count of one. V gene TRBV20-1 combines with J gene TRBJ2-5; TRBD1 might be the D (6 bases). CDR1 and CDR2 from the germline V gene are DFQATT and SNEGSKA (reference sequence). Trimming removed 5 bases from V and 1 base from J, with 17 bases in between. CDR3 length equals 15 residues. This chain's CDR3 is CSAPHQDRIQETQYF. CDR3 in DNA: TGCAGTGCTCCACACCAGGACAGAATCCAAGAGACCCAGTACTTC.

This clonotype was seen only once. The J gene is TRBJ2-5, the V gene TRBV4-1; 12 bases agree with TRBD2. The length of the CDR3 is 17 residues. CDR1 and CDR2 from the germline V gene are MGHRA and YSYEKL. The junction had 6 bases not matched to a gene; V was cut back by 3 bases and J by 1 base. CDR3 nucleotide sequence: TGCGCCAGCAGCCAGGGACTAGCGGGTCCCCCCCAAGAGACCCAGTACTTC. It translates to CASSQGLAGPPQETQYF.

In this sample, this clonotype turned up a few times. DNA for the CDR3: TGTGCCAGCAGCCCCTACGTACACAACAGGGCCGAGCAGTACTTC. This sequence encodes CASSPYVHNRAEQYF. The V gene is TRBV9, the J gene TRBJ2-7; D possibly corresponds to TRBD1 (6 bases). V was cut by 4 bases and J by 6 bases, with 20 bases left in between. The germline V gene encodes CDR1 SGDLS and CDR2 YYNGEE. The CDR3 loop spans 15 amino acids.

As DNA, the CDR3 is TGTGCCAGCAGCCCGACGTCCTTGGAGTCATTGGGATACAATGAGCAGTTCTTC. Translated: CASSPTSLESLGYNEQFF. This sequence joins TRBV7-6 and TRBJ2-1; the D is unclear. Germline V lookup: CDR1 SGHVS, CDR2 FNYEAQ. V lost 5 bases, J lost 4 bases, and 24 bases lay in between. This CDR3 is built from 18 residues. Variable domain in full (rest from reference TRBV7-6 and TRBJ2-1): GAGVSQSPRYKVTKRGQDVALRCDPISGHVSLYWYRQALGQGPEFLTYFNYEAQQDKSGLPNDRFSAERPEGSISTLTIQRTEQRDSAMYRCASSPTSLESLGYNEQFFGPGTRLTVL.

On this clonotype itself: The junction shows a germline mismatch at one end, possibly a read error. V usage is TRBV6-6 and J usage is TRBJ2-5; 10 positions agree with TRBD2. Germline lookup yields CDR1 MNHNY and CDR2 SVGAGI (reference sequence). The CDR3 has 13 amino acids. In DNA, the CDR3 is TGTGTCAGCAGGGCTAGCGGGGGAGAGACCCAGTACTTC. Residues: CVSRASGGETQYF.

The table lists this clonotype with a few counts. V is TRBV29-1 and J is TRBJ2-3; 9 positions agree with TRBD2. Germline V lookup: CDR1 SQVTM, CDR2 ANQGSEA. The CDR3 totals 14 residues. V trimming: 4 bases; J trimming: 4 bases; junction bases outside the gene matches: 6. CDR3 DNA: TGCAGCGTTGCCCCAGCTAGCGGGGCAGATACGCAGTATTTT. Protein sequence: CSVAPASGADTQYF.

Only a few counts were recorded for this clonotype. This chain joins TRBV7-2 and TRBJ2-5, with 9 bases that match TRBD2. V lost 2 bases and J lost 7; bases outside the gene matches: 14. Germline V lookup: CDR1 SGHTA, CDR2 FQGNSA. The CDR3 covers 17 residues. CDR3 in amino acids: CASSLYPSGAGLGTQYF. The DNA for the CDR3 is TGTGCCAGCAGCTTATATCCTAGCGGGGCCGGGTTAGGGACCCAGTACTTC.

The chain has TRBV20-1 and TRBJ1-1; perhaps TRBD1 as D (6 bases). Trimming removed 4 bases from V and 3 bases from J, with 15 bases in between. CDR1 and CDR2 (germline): DFQATT, SNEGSKA (reference sequence). This CDR3 is built from 14 residues. The CDR3 DNA sequence: TGCAGTGCTATCAGCGGGACAACCTACACTGAAGCTTTCTTT. Translation: CSAISGTTYTEAFF.

There are a few counts of this clonotype. This chain uses TRBV28 with TRBJ2-3; perhaps D is TRBD1 or TRBD2 (5 bases each). Trimming took 8 bases from V and 2 from J, leaving 17 bases between them. Germline CDR1 MDHEN, CDR2 SYDVKM. The CDR3 runs to 15 residues. The CDR3 here is CASSTDGTLTDTQYF. DNA for the CDR3: TGTGCCAGCTCCACAGACGGGACCCTCACAGATACGCAGTATTTT.

This chain connects TRBV4-1 to TRBJ2-3, with 7 bases that match TRBD1. V gave up 4 bases and J gave up 0 bases; unmatched junction bases: 7. Per germline, CDR1 MGHRA and CDR2 YSYEKL. The CDR3 spans 16 residues. The CDR3 nucleotides are TGCGCCAGCAGCCCCCATAACAGGGGTAGCACAGATACGCAGTATTTT. Translation: CASSPHNRGSTDTQYF.

In this sample, this clonotype turned up a few times. The chain couples TRBV10-3 to TRBJ2-7; D is unresolved. The ends were cut back, 2 bases at V and 5 bases at J, with 4 bases in the middle. This CDR3 has 11 residues. Germline CDR1 ENHRY, CDR2 SYGVKD. The CDR3 region has the DNA TGTGCCATCAGTGAGAGGGACGAGCAGTACTTC. The encoded protein is CAISERDEQYF.